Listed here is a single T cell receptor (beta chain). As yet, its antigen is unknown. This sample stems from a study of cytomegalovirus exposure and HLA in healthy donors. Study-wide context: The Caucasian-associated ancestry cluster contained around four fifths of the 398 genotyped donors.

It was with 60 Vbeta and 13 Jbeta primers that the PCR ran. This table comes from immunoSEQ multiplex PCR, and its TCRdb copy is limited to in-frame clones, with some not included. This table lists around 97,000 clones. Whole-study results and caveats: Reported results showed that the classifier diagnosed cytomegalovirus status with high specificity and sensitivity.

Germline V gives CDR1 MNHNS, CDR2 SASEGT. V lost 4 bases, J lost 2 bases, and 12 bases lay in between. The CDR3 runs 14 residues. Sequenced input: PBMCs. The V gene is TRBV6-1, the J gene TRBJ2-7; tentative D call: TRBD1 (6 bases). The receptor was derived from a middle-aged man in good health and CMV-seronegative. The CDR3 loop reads CASSVGAQAYEQYF. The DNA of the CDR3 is TGTGCCAGCAGTGTGGGGGCGCAGGCCTACGAGCAGTACTTC.